This TCR beta chain came from a study of T cells in narcolepsy (dated by TCRdb to the late 2010s). Regarding the research as a whole: The study enrolled patients with narcolepsy type 1 or type 2 (NT1, NT2) together with healthy control donors. To look for autoreactive T cells in narcolepsy patients that target self-antigens of hypocretin neurons (hypocretin, TRIB2), the study used TCR Vbeta sequencing to follow clonotypes in blood and CSF.

Memory CD4+ T cells were sorted ex vivo from peripheral blood of narcolepsy patients and healthy controls for TCR Vbeta sequencing. Its CDR3 holds 14 amino acids, cysteine through phenylalanine. The read is trimmed to its CDR3 DNA, 42 bases read in frame from base 1. Here V drops 3 bases and J drops 7 bases, and the junction holds 6 bases not matched to any gene. CDR1 and CDR2 are read off the germline V gene as SGHTA and FQGTGA. The paper's findings and limits, for the study overall: According to the report, autoreactive clonotypes were detected serially in the blood of the same patients and of different patients, but not in healthy controls. Patients and controls had similar numbers of sequenced blood memory CD4+ clonotypes, with averages of approximately 40,000 in patients and 30,000 to 35,000 in controls. No sequences matching autoreactive T cell clones were present in some of the blood memory CD4+ repertoires from patients and controls. In plots comparing CSF and blood CD4+ T cell clonotypes from the same patient, HCRT-specific and TRIB2-specific autoreactive clonotypes were highlighted.

Comments on this clone: Its antigen remains unidentified. Base qualities are not recorded, but no much larger clone differs from it by a single base.

The receptor library was made with the immunoSEQ multiplex PCR assay. What TCRdb holds here is the immuneACCESS table cut down to in-frame rearrangements. Part of the clones is not present; checked against another copy, under half of the missing clones reflect an unresolved V gene, and the others are unexplained. The sample data list over 20,000 clones, and about 90% of these were observed just once. The top ten clonotypes cover about 1.2% of the sample. Sample: CD45RA- memory CD4+ T cells from PBMCs. Read against the paper, the sample's cell subset or site label means: memory T cells sorted ex vivo from peripheral blood. The TCR was taken from a human donor with narcolepsy. The chain is made from TRBV7-3 and TRBJ1-3; TRBD1 agrees with 7 junctional bases. Here is the DNA: TGTGCCAGCAGCTTCGGGACAGATGGGAACACCATATATTTT. Protein translation: CASSFGTDGNTIYF.